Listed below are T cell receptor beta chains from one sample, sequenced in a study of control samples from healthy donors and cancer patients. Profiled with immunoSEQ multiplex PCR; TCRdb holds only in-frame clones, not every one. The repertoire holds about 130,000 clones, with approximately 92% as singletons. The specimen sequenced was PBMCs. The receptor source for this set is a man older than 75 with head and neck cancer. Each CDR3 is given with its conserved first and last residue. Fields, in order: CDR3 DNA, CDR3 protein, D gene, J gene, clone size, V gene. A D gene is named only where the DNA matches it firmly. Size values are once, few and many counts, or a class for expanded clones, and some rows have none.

DNA: TGTGCCAGCAGCTTGGTAGGGGGGAGGAACACTGAAGCTTTCTTT
CDR3: CASSLVGGRNTEAFF
D: NA
J: TRBJ1-1
size: NA
V: TRBV5-4

DNA: TGCGCCAGCAGCCAAGATGTGACTAGCGGGAGTGCGCACAATGAGCAGTTCTTC
CDR3: CASSQDVTSGSAHNEQFF
D: TRBD2
J: TRBJ2-1
size: NA
V: TRBV4-3

DNA: TGTGCCAGCAGCTTAAGGTCTGAAGCTTTCTTT
CDR3: CASSLRSEAFF
D: NA
J: TRBJ1-1
size: NA
V: TRBV7-2

DNA: TGCGCCAGCAGCCAAGATGCAGGGCTGTCTAATGAAAAACTGTTTTTT
CDR3: CASSQDAGLSNEKLFF
D: NA
J: TRBJ1-4
size: NA
V: TRBV4-1

DNA: TGCGCCAGCAGCCCTTCCTTGGGACAGGGTTTTAAGGGGGACACTGAAGCTTTCTTT
CDR3: CASSPSLGQGFKGDTEAFF
D: TRBD1
J: TRBJ1-1
size: NA
V: TRBV5-1

DNA: TGTGCCAGCAGCGTAGGACAGGGAGCGAACACTGAAGCTTTCTTT
CDR3: CASSVGQGANTEAFF
D: TRBD1
J: TRBJ1-1
size: NA
V: TRBV9

DNA: TGTGCCAGCAGCTGGACTGGCAATGAGCAGTTCTTC
CDR3: CASSWTGNEQFF
D: NA
J: TRBJ2-1
size: NA
V: TRBV2

DNA: TGTGCCAGCAGCTTAGTGGCTAGCGGGAGCAATGAGCAGTTCTTC
CDR3: CASSLVASGSNEQFF
D: TRBD2
J: TRBJ2-1
size: NA
V: TRBV7-2

DNA: TGTGCCAGCAGCTTAGTGGTTTCAGGCAATGAGCAGTTCTTC
CDR3: CASSLVVSGNEQFF
D: NA
J: TRBJ2-1
size: NA
V: TRBV11-2

DNA: TGTGCCAGCAGCTTCACGGACAGTTATGGCTACACCTTC
CDR3: CASSFTDSYGYTF
D: NA
J: TRBJ1-2
size: NA
V: TRBV7-9

DNA: TGCGCCAGCAGCCAAGGCATTCACTGGCGGGAGCCGCCGTCTCACATTCAGTACTTC
CDR3: CASSQGIHWREPPSHIQYF
D: TRBD2
J: TRBJ2-4
size: few
V: TRBV4-3

DNA: TGTGCCAGTAGTGCGGAGGGACAGGGAAGCGCCGGGGAGCTGTTTTTT
CDR3: CASSAEGQGSAGELFF
D: TRBD1
J: TRBJ2-2
size: NA
V: TRBV19

DNA: TGCAGCGTAGGAACCCCACTGGATCGATACAATGAGCAGTTCTTC
CDR3: CSVGTPLDRYNEQFF
D: NA
J: TRBJ2-1
size: NA
V: TRBV29-1

DNA: TGCGCCAGCAGCTTAACCGGGGGATTCGATCAGCCCCAGCATTTT
CDR3: CASSLTGGFDQPQHF
D: NA
J: TRBJ1-5
size: NA
V: TRBV5-1

DNA: TGTGCCAGTATTAAGGGGGGCGCGAACACTGAAGCTTTCTTT
CDR3: CASIKGGANTEAFF
D: NA
J: TRBJ1-1
size: NA
V: TRBV19

DNA: TGTGCCAGCAGTTCAGACAGGTTTGTCTTTGGGGCCAACGTCCTGACTTTC
CDR3: CASSSDRFVFGANVLTF
D: NA
J: TRBJ2-6
size: NA
V: TRBV28

DNA: TGTGCCAGCAGTAGGACAGCCATGAACACTGAAGCTTTCTTT
CDR3: CASSRTAMNTEAFF
D: NA
J: TRBJ1-1
size: NA
V: TRBV6-6

DNA: TGTGCCAGTAGTATTTTTTCAGGGGGCTACGAGCAGTACTTC
CDR3: CASSIFSGGYEQYF
D: TRBD1
J: TRBJ2-7
size: NA
V: TRBV19

DNA: TGTGCCAGCAGCCAAGATTATCAGGGGGTGAACACTGAAGCTTTCTTT
CDR3: CASSQDYQGVNTEAFF
D: TRBD1
J: TRBJ1-1
size: NA
V: TRBV14

DNA: TGTGCCATCAGCGACGGTGCAACTAATGAAAAACTGTTTTTT
CDR3: CAISDGATNEKLFF
D: NA
J: TRBJ1-4
size: NA
V: TRBV10-3

DNA: TGTGCCAGCAGCATAAACCGGGACGGGGCCATATATTTT
CDR3: CASSINRDGAIYF
D: NA
J: TRBJ1-3
size: NA
V: TRBV7-9

DNA: TGCGCCAGCAGCTTGGAATCTGGGAAGACCGGGGAGCTGTTTTTT
CDR3: CASSLESGKTGELFF
D: NA
J: TRBJ2-2
size: NA
V: TRBV5-1

DNA: TGTGCCAGCAGTAACCGCATGCGGGATAGCAATCAGCCCCAGCATTTT
CDR3: CASSNRMRDSNQPQHF
D: NA
J: TRBJ1-5
size: NA
V: TRBV2

DNA: TGTGCCAGTAGTTCCCCAAATTCTGTCGGGGGGCTAGATACGCAGTATTTT
CDR3: CASSSPNSVGGLDTQYF
D: NA
J: TRBJ2-3
size: NA
V: TRBV19

DNA: TGTGCCAGCAGTTTAAACCCCCTTGGCATAGGCCACTACGAGCAGTACTTC
CDR3: CASSLNPLGIGHYEQYF
D: NA
J: TRBJ2-7
size: NA
V: TRBV27

DNA: TGTGCCTGGAGTCCCGGGACAGTATATGGCTACACCTTC
CDR3: CAWSPGTVYGYTF
D: TRBD1
J: TRBJ1-2
size: NA
V: TRBV30

DNA: TGTGCCAGCAGCTTATCGGGTAGCGGCCCCGGGGAGCTGTTTTTT
CDR3: CASSLSGSGPGELFF
D: NA
J: TRBJ2-2
size: few
V: TRBV7-8

DNA: TGTGCCAGCAGGGACAGCGGGGAAGAGACCCAGTACTTC
CDR3: CASRDSGEETQYF
D: NA
J: TRBJ2-5
size: NA
V: TRBV2

DNA: TGTGCCAGCAGTGACCCACGTACAACTAATGAAAAACTGTTTTTT
CDR3: CASSDPRTTNEKLFF
D: NA
J: TRBJ1-4
size: NA
V: TRBV25-1

DNA: TGTGCCAGCAGCTTAGACAGGGTTTTGAGCGAGCAGTACTTC
CDR3: CASSLDRVLSEQYF
D: NA
J: TRBJ2-7
size: NA
V: TRBV7-6

DNA: TGTGCCATCAAAAGGGCTCCCCCAGATACGCAGTATTTT
CDR3: CAIKRAPPDTQYF
D: NA
J: TRBJ2-3
size: NA
V: TRBV10-3

DNA: TGTGCCAGCAGTGAATTTCAGACGCCCCGGAACACCATATATTTT
CDR3: CASSEFQTPRNTIYF
D: NA
J: TRBJ1-3
size: once
V: TRBV6-1

DNA: TGCGCCAGCAGCTTGGCCGGGAACCCGAATTCACCCCTCCACTTT
CDR3: CASSLAGNPNSPLHF
D: NA
J: TRBJ1-6
size: NA
V: TRBV5-1

DNA: TGTGCCAGCAGCCCCATCAGTGCGGAATACAATGAGCAGTTCTTC
CDR3: CASSPISAEYNEQFF
D: NA
J: TRBJ2-1
size: NA
V: TRBV7-2

DNA: TGTGCCAGCAGTGAAGCAACAGGGCCAAATTCACCCCTCCACTTT
CDR3: CASSEATGPNSPLHF
D: NA
J: TRBJ1-6
size: NA
V: TRBV25-1

DNA: TGTGCCAGCAGGGCCGGGATTTGGACTGAAGCTTTCTTT
CDR3: CASRAGIWTEAFF
D: NA
J: TRBJ1-1
size: NA
V: TRBV6-5

DNA: TGTGCCAGCACCTCCTCCGGGCCCTACTACGAGCAGTACTTC
CDR3: CASTSSGPYYEQYF
D: NA
J: TRBJ2-7
size: NA
V: TRBV11-2

DNA: TGTGCCTGGACTAGTGTACAGGGGGAGAAAGCTTTCTTT
CDR3: CAWTSVQGEKAFF
D: TRBD1
J: TRBJ1-1
size: NA
V: TRBV30

DNA: TGTGCCAGCAGATCCCCAGGGGGTTGGGGCTACACCTTC
CDR3: CASRSPGGWGYTF
D: TRBD1
J: TRBJ1-2
size: NA
V: TRBV6-8

DNA: TGTGCCAGCAGCGTAGACCCAGCGGGGAGCACAGATACGCAGTATTTT
CDR3: CASSVDPAGSTDTQYF
D: TRBD2
J: TRBJ2-3
size: NA
V: TRBV9

DNA: TGTGCCAGCAGTGGACAGGTCTATGGCTACACCTTC
CDR3: CASSGQVYGYTF
D: NA
J: TRBJ1-2
size: NA
V: TRBV2

DNA: TGTGCCAGCTCACGAGAGAGCTCCTATAATTCACCCCTCCACTTT
CDR3: CASSRESSYNSPLHF
D: NA
J: TRBJ1-6
size: NA
V: TRBV18

DNA: TGTGCCAGCAGTTACTCGCCGGGACTAGCGGGAGCGGATACGCAGTATTTT
CDR3: CASSYSPGLAGADTQYF
D: TRBD2
J: TRBJ2-3
size: NA
V: TRBV6-2/TRBV6-3

DNA: TGTGCCAGCACAGAGGACCGGCAAGAGACCCAGTACTTC
CDR3: CASTEDRQETQYF
D: NA
J: TRBJ2-5
size: NA
V: TRBV5-5

DNA: TGTGCCAGCAGCTTCAGCGGGAGAGAGGGTGAGCAGTTCTTC
CDR3: CASSFSGREGEQFF
D: TRBD2
J: TRBJ2-1
size: NA
V: TRBV7-8

DNA: TGCGCCAGCAGCCAAGGAGGGATTCAGCCCCAGCATTTT
CDR3: CASSQGGIQPQHF
D: NA
J: TRBJ1-5
size: NA
V: TRBV4-1

DNA: TGCAGTGCTAGTATCGGGGGGGCTATAGAGACCCAGTACTTC
CDR3: CSASIGGAIETQYF
D: TRBD2
J: TRBJ2-5
size: NA
V: TRBV20-1

DNA: TGCAGCGTCGTGACGGGGGGCGAGCAGTACTTC
CDR3: CSVVTGGEQYF
D: TRBD2
J: TRBJ2-7
size: NA
V: TRBV29-1

DNA: TGTGCCAGCAGCCTAAGAAGCGGGGGGACAGATACGCAGTATTTT
CDR3: CASSLRSGGTDTQYF
D: TRBD2
J: TRBJ2-3
size: once
V: TRBV9

DNA: TGTGCCAGCAGTTACGGTCAGGGGGCGAACTATGGCTACACCTTC
CDR3: CASSYGQGANYGYTF
D: TRBD1
J: TRBJ1-2
size: NA
V: TRBV27

DNA: TGTGCCACCAGTGATGGAAGGGGCGGAGAGACCCAGTACTTC
CDR3: CATSDGRGGETQYF
D: NA
J: TRBJ2-5
size: NA
V: TRBV24-1

DNA: TGTGCCAGTACCGCAACTAATGAAAAACTGTTTTTT
CDR3: CASTATNEKLFF
D: NA
J: TRBJ1-4
size: NA
V: TRBV19